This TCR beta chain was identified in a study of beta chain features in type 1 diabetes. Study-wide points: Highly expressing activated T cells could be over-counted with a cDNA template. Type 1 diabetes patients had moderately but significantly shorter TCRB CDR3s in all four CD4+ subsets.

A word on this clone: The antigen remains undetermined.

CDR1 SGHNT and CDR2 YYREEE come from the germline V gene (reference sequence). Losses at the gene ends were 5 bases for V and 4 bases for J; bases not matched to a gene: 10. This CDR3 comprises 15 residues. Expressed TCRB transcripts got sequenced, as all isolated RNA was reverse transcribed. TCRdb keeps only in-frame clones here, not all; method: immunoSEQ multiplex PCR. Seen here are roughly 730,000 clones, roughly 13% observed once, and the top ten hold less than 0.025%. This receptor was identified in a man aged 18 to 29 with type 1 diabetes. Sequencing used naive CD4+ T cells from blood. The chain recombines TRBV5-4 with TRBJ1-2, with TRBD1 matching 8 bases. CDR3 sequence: CASRPPGQDVYGYTF. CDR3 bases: TGTGCCAGCAGACCACCGGGACAGGATGTCTATGGCTACACCTTC.